This passage covers 19 T cell receptor beta chains from one sample sequenced in a study of blood T cell repertoires in COVID-19. Assay used: immunoSEQ multiplex PCR; TCRdb lists only in-frame clones, some missing. This table holds over 150,000 clones, 87% found once. Sequencing was carried out using peripheral blood. Receptors were obtained from a woman aged 60-70 years who had recovered from COVID-19.

The V and J genes are TRBV5-1 and TRBJ2-1; TRBD1 agrees at 7 bases. Germline CDR1 SGHRS, CDR2 YFSETQ. The CDR3 sequence is 12 residues long. V lost 4 bases, J lost 12 bases, and 7 bases stayed unmatched. The CDR3 reads CASSQDRRRQFF. CDR3 sequence (DNA): TGCGCCAGCAGCCAGGACAGGAGGCGGCAGTTCTTC.

The rearrangement joins TRBV6-2 or TRBV6-3 to TRBJ1-1, with TRBD1 identical over 9 bases. Germline CDR1 MNHEY, CDR2 SVGEGT. Losses at the gene ends were 5 bases for V and 5 bases for J; bases not matched to a gene: 6. CDR3 length equals 14 residues. CDR3 DNA sequence: TGTGCCAGCAGTCAATTCGGGACAGGGACTGAAGCTTTCTTT. It is translated as CASSQFGTGTEAFF.

The chain carries TRBV7-8 and TRBJ2-4; maybe TRBD1 (6 bases). CDR1 SGHVS and CDR2 FQNEAQ come from the germline V gene. Trimming removed 5 bases from V and 10 bases from J, with 15 bases in between. CDR3 length: 13 residues. The CDR3 sequence is CASSRTGMGIQYF. In DNA form, the CDR3 reads TGTGCCAGCAGCCGAACAGGGATGGGAATTCAGTACTTC.

The V and J genes are TRBV28 and TRBJ1-1, with TRBD1 as a possible D gene (6 bases). This CDR3 is built from 14 residues. Germline V gene sequence: CDR1 MDHEN, CDR2 SYDVKM. Between the trimmed V and J ends, which lost 11 bases and 9 bases, there was a span of 25 bases. CDR3 sequence reads: CAGTSTGVGQKAFF. DNA of the CDR3: TGTGCCGGCACCTCGACAGGAGTCGGGCAAAAAGCTTTCTTT.

The table lists this clone with a count of one. The rearrangement joins TRBV2 to TRBJ2-7; D is unclear. The V gene's germline CDR1 is SNHLY and CDR2 FYNNEI. V was pared by 2 bases and J by 2 bases, with 7 bases between. The CDR3 sequence is 13 residues long. The CDR3 coding sequence is TGTGCCAGCAGTGAATTCCTTGCCTACGAGCAGTACTTC. Residues: CASSEFLAYEQYF.

The J gene is TRBJ2-2, the V gene TRBV6-6, with 7 nucleotides matching TRBD1. Germline loops: CDR1 MNHNY, CDR2 SVGAGI (reference sequence). The CDR3 is 14 residues long. V was clipped by 8 bases and J by 3 bases; unmatched bases: 6. The CDR3 DNA sequence: TGTGCCAGCCAACAGGGGCGGTACACCGGGGAGCTGTTTTTT. Amino acids: CASQQGRYTGELFF.

The rearrangement links TRBV3-1 (or the pseudogene TRBV3-2) to TRBJ2-3, with 13 bases fitting TRBD2. V shed 3 bases, J shed 2 bases, and the junction held 2 bases outside the gene matches. The CDR3 covers 16 residues. Germline CDR1 and CDR2: LGHDT and YNNKEL (reference sequence). Written as DNA, the CDR3 is TGTGCCAGCAGCCAGACTAGCGGGGGGTCCACAGATACGCAGTATTTT. This codes for CASSQTSGGSTDTQYF.

The chain recombines TRBV13 with TRBJ2-1; TRBD1 might be the D (6 bases). The CDR3 runs to 11 residues. Germline V gene data show CDR1 as PRHDT and CDR2 as FYEKMQ (reference sequence). Trimming pared 5 bases from V and 12 bases from J, leaving 11 bases between. CDR3 nucleotide sequence: TGTGCCAGCAGCGCTGGACAGTGGCAGTTCTTC. This sequence encodes CASSAGQWQFF.

V usage is TRBV6-5 and J usage is TRBJ1-1, with a tentative D call TRBD1 (6 bases). V gave up 5 bases and J gave up 2 bases, with 15 bases separating them. Germline lookup yields CDR1 MNHEY and CDR2 SVGAGI. This CDR3 spans 15 amino acids. CDR3 protein: CASSPLRTANTEAFF. CDR3 nucleotides: TGTGCCAGCAGTCCGCTCCGGACAGCAAACACTGAAGCTTTCTTT.

This clone was seen a single time. The rearrangement links TRBV4-3 to TRBJ2-5; TRBD2 agrees at 9 bases. J lost 5 bases, V lost 2 bases, and 3 bases had no gene match. Germline V gene sequence: CDR1 LGHNA, CDR2 YSLEER. This CDR3 contains 14 residues. This CDR3 is CASSQSGLAETQYF. The CDR3 DNA sequence: TGCGCCAGCAGCCAATCCGGACTAGCGGAGACCCAGTACTTC.

This rearrangement joins TRBV5-1 to TRBJ1-1, with 7 bases aligning to TRBD1. The CDR3 spans 14 residues. The V and J ends lost 4 bases and 11 bases, in that order; junction bases with no gene match: 14. Germline V gene lookup returns CDR1 SGHRS and CDR2 YFSETQ. The CDR3 spells CASSGTGARIEAFF. The DNA of the CDR3 is TGCGCCAGCAGCGGAACAGGGGCGCGTATTGAGGCTTTCTTT. Filled out from reference TRBV5-1 and TRBJ1-1, the complete variable domain reads KAGVTQTPRYLIKTRGQQVTLSCSPISGHRSVSWYQQTPGQGLQFLFEYFSETQRNKGNFPGRFSGRQFSNSRSEMNVSTLELGDSALYLCASSGTGARIEAFFGQGTRLTVV.

The genes are TRBV11-2 and TRBJ2-7; tentative D call: TRBD2 (6 bases). V was clipped by 5 bases and J by 0 bases, with 14 bases between them. The germline V gene encodes CDR1 SGHAT and CDR2 FQNNGV. The CDR3 spans 15 residues. CDR3 DNA sequence: TGTGCCAGCAGCCCGCGGGGACCGAGCTCCTACGAGCAGTACTTC. Its protein product is CASSPRGPSSYEQYF.

This clone showed up just once. The chain links TRBV28 to TRBJ1-1; 10 nucleotides agree with TRBD1. This CDR3 is 18 amino acids long. Germline trimming cut 2 bases from V and 3 bases from J; bases unmatched to any gene: 12. Looked up from germline, CDR1 is MDHEN and CDR2 is SYDVKM. The CDR3 here is CASSLIPGDRGVYTEAFF. The DNA of the CDR3 is TGTGCCAGCAGTTTAATACCCGGGGACAGGGGAGTCTACACTGAAGCTTTCTTT.

This clone was seen once. The chain joins TRBV6-4 to TRBJ1-1, with a possible D match to TRBD1 (5 bases). V dropped 2 bases and J dropped 2 bases, with 9 bases sitting between them. Germline V gives CDR1 MRHNA, CDR2 SNTAGT. This CDR3 has 14 residues. CDR3 sequence (DNA): TGTGCCAGCAGTGACGGGGGGGGTAACACTGAAGCTTTCTTT. It encodes CASSDGGGNTEAFF.

The V call is TRBV19, the J call TRBJ2-7; D might be TRBD2 (5 bases). The CDR3 is 13 amino acids. Germline V gives CDR1 LNHDA, CDR2 SQIVND (reference sequence). The V and J ends lost 6 bases and 8 bases respectively, with 17 bases between them. The CDR3 bases are TGTGCCAGTAGCGCGCCTGGGTCGGGGAAGCAGTACTTC. This gives the protein CASSAPGSGKQYF.

This chain uses TRBV19 with TRBJ1-5, with D uncertain. The CDR3 is made up of 16 amino acids. V was shortened by 8 bases and J by 0 bases, with 17 bases between the two germline ends. The germline gives CDR1 LNHDA, CDR2 SQIVND (reference sequence). The CDR3 region is CASGPGRGYSNQPQHF. CDR3 nucleotides: TGTGCCAGTGGGCCTGGCCGGGGTTATAGCAATCAGCCCCAGCATTTT.

V and J are TRBV29-1 and TRBJ1-2, with TRBD1 identical over 8 bases. This CDR3 comprises 13 residues. V dropped 4 bases and J dropped 8; count of bases not matched to a gene: 9. Germline-derived CDR1 and CDR2 are SQVTM and ANQGSEA. The CDR3 sequence: CSVGGQVEEGYTF. The CDR3 coding sequence is TGCAGCGTTGGGGGACAGGTGGAGGAGGGCTACACCTTC.

The chain carries TRBV6-5 and TRBJ1-3, with 7 bases that match TRBD1. V gave up 8 bases and J gave up 3 bases; unmatched junction bases: 7. CDR1 MNHEY and CDR2 SVGAGI come from the germline V gene. The CDR3 sequence is 14 residues long. The CDR3 sequence is CASWRGGFGNTIYF. For the CDR3, the DNA is TGTGCCAGCTGGAGAGGGGGCTTTGGAAACACCATATATTTT.

The rearrangement uses TRBV6-5 and TRBJ2-2; D possibly corresponds to TRBD2 (6 bases). This CDR3 has 14 residues. Germline V CDR1 and CDR2: MNHEY, SVGAGI. Trimming cost V 8 bases and J 5 bases, with 15 bases left between them. The CDR3 DNA reads as TGTGCCAGCGGGGGACTCGTAAAAACCGGGGAGCTGTTTTTT. It translates to CASGGLVKTGELFF.